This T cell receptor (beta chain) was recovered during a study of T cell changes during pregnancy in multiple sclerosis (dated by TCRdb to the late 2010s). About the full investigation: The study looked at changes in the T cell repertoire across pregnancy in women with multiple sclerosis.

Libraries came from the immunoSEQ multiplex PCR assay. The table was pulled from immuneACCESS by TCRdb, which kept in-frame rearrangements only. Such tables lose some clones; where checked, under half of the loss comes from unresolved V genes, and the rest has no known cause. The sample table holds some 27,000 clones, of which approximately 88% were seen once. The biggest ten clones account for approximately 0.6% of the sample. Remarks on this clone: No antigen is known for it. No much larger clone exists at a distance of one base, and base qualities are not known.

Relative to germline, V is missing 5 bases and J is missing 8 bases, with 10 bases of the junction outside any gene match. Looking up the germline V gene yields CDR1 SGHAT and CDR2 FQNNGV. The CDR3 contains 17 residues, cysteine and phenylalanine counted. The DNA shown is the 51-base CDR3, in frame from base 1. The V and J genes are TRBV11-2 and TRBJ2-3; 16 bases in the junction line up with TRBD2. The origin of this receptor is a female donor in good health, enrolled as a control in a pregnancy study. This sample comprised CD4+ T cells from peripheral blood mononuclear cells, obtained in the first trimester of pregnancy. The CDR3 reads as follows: CASSPTGLAGGRGTQYF. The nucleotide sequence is TGTGCCAGCAGCCCGACGGGACTAGCGGGAGGGCGAGGTACGCAGTATTTT.